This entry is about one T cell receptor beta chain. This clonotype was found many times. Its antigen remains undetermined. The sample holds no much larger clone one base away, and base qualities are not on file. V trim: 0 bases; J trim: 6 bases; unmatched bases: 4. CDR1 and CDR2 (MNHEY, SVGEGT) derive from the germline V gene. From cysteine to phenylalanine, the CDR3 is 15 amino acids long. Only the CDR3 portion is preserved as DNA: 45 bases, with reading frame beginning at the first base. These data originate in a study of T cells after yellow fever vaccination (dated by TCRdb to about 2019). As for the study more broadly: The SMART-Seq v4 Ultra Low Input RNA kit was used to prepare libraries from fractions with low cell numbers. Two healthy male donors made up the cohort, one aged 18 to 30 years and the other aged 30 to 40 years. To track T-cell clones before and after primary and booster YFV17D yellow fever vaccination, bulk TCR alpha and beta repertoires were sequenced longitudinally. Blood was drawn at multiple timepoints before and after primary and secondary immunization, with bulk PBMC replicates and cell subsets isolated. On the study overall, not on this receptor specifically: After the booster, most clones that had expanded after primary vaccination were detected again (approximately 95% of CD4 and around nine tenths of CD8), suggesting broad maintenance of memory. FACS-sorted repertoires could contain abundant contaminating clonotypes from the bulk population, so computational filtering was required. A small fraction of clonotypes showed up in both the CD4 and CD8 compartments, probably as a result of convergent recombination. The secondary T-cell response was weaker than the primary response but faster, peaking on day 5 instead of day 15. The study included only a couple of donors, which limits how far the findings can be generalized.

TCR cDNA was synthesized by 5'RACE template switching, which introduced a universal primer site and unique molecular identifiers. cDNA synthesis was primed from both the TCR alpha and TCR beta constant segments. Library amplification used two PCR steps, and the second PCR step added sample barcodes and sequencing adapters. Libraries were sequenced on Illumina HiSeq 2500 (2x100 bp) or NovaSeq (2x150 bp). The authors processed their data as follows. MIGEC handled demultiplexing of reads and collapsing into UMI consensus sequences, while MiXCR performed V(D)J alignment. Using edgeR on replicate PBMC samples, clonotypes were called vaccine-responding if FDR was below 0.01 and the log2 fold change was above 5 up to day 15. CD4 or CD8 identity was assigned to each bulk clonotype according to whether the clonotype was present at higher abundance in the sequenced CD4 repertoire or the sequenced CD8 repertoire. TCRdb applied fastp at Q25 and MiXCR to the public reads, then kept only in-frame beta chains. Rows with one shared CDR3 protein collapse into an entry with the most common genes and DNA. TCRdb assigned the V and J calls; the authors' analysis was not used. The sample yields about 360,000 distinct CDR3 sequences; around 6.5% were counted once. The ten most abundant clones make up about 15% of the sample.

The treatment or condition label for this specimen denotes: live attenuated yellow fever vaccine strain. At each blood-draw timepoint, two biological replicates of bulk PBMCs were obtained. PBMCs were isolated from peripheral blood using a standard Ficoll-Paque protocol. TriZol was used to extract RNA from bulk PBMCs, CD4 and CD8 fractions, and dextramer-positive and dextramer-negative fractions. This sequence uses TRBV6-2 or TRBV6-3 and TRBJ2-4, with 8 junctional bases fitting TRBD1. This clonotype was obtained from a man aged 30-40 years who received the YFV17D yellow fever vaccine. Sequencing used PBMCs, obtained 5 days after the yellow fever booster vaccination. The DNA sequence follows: TGTGCCAGCAGTTACTCCAGGGGGCACGGAAACATTCAGTACTTC. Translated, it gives CASSYSRGHGNIQYF.